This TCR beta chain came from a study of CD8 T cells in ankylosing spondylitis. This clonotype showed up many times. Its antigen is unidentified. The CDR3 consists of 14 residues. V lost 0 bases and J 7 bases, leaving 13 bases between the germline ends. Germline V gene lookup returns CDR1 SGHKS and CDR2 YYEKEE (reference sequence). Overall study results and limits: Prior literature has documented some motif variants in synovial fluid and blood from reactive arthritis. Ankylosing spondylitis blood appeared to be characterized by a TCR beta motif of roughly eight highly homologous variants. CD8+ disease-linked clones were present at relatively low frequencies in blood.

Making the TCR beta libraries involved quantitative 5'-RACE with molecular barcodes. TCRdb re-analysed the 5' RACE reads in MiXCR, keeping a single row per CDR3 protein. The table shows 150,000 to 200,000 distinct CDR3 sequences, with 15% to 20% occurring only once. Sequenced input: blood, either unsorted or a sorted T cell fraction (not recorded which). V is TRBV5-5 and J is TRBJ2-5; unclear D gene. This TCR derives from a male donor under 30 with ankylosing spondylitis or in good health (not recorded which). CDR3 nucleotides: TGTGCCAGCAGCTTGGAGCTCCTTCTTGGGACCCAGTACTTC. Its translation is CASSLELLLGTQYF.